Listed here is a single T cell receptor beta chain. V lost 5 bases and J 0 bases, leaving 14 bases between the germline ends. Per the germline V gene, CDR1 is SGHVS and CDR2 is FQNEAQ. The CDR3 sequence is 16 residues long. This sample is drawn from a study of shared clonotypes between healthy human individuals. Per sorted-subset replicate PCR, input was 200 to 250 ng DNA, representing 30,000 to 35,000 T cell genomes. Under the authors' procedure: ImmunoSEQ supplied junction-only sequences lacking quality scores, so filtering was different. Repertoires were generated with immunoSEQ multiplex PCR, while TCRdb's copy carries only in-frame clones and drops some. V and J calls and clone size come straight from that table; D and trimming were deduced from the DNA. Of over a million clones listed, roughly 96% are singletons. The study drew its donors from healthy HIV-negative adults without recent acute infections or vaccinations. Every donor, a Caucasian adult, lived in Nashville, Tennessee.

This TCR was recovered from a man younger than 40 in good health. The rearrangement links TRBV7-8 to TRBJ1-5; D may be TRBD1 (5 bases). Sequences were obtained from naive CD4+ T cells sorted from blood. Subset defined: CD45RA+ positively selected. As DNA, the CDR3 is TGTGCCAGCAGCGGCGGGACTGCCAATAGCAATCAGCCCCAGCATTTT. This translates into CASSGGTANSNQPQHF.